Listed below are T cell receptor beta chains from one sample, sequenced in a study of shared clonotypes between healthy human individuals. TCRdb's table, derived via immunoSEQ multiplex PCR, lists solely in-frame clones and lacks some. The sample contains fewer than 400,000 clones, around two thirds of which appear only once. The sequencing input was memory CD4+ T cells sorted from blood. The source of these receptors is a man aged 30-40 years in good health. Both conserved end residues are part of each CDR3. D genes are given only for firm matches. The size field is filled for only some rows; it gives once, few, many or a size class.

>TRBV28|.|.|TRBJ1-1
TGTGCCACCTTCGTAGGCACTGAAGCTTTCTTT
CATFVGTEAFF
>TRBV5-1|.|TRBD1|TRBJ1-1
TGCGCCAGCAGCCTCCGACAGGGATGGACTGAAGCTTTCTTT
CASSLRQGWTEAFF
>TRBV5-6|.|TRBD2|TRBJ2-7
TGTGCCAGCAGCTTGGAACTAGCGGGAGGCGAGCAGTACTTC
CASSLELAGGEQYF
>TRBV11-3|few|.|TRBJ2-7
TGTGCCAGCAGCTCAGGGGTCTCCTACGAGCAGTACTTC
CASSSGVSYEQYF
>TRBV7-2|.|TRBD2|TRBJ2-5
TGTGCCAGCAGCCTAAGTAGCGGGAGGGATGAGACCCAGTACTTC
CASSLSSGRDETQYF
>TRBV5-5|.|.|TRBJ1-1
TGTGCCAGCAGCTTCGACAGGTTTCCCACTGAAGCTTTCTTT
CASSFDRFPTEAFF
>TRBV10-1|.|TRBD2|TRBJ2-1
TGCGCCAGCAGTGAGGGGACTAGCGGGAGATACAATGAGCAGTTCTTC
CASSEGTSGRYNEQFF
>TRBV5-1|.|.|TRBJ2-5
TGCGCCAGCAGCTTTCAGGGGACGGAGACCCAGTACTTC
CASSFQGTETQYF
>TRBV5-1|many|.|TRBJ2-5
TGCGCCAGCAGCTTGGGTTCGGTCCTCGGCGAGACCCAGTACTTC
CASSLGSVLGETQYF
>TRBV7-2|many|.|TRBJ1-2
TGTGCCAGCAGTCGAGACAGCGCTAACTATGGCTACACCTTC
CASSRDSANYGYTF
>TRBV29-1|.|.|TRBJ2-3
TGCAGCGTTGAAGATTGGGCAGGGGTCCGATCGGGCACAGATACGCAGTATTTT
CSVEDWAGVRSGTDTQYF
>TRBV4-3|.|.|TRBJ2-5
TGCGCCAGCAGCACCGGTCCACACGAGACCCAGTACTTC
CASSTGPHETQYF
>TRBV7-9|.|.|TRBJ2-6
TGTGCCAGCAGCCCATTTCGGCACTCTGGGGCCAACGTCCTGACTTTC
CASSPFRHSGANVLTF
>TRBV2|.|.|TRBJ2-1
TGTGCCAGCAGTGTAGGGGGGTATGAGCAGTTCTTC
CASSVGGYEQFF
>TRBV5-1|.|.|TRBJ2-5
TGCGCCAGCAGCTACGTACCACAAGAGACCCAGTACTTC
CASSYVPQETQYF
>TRBV2|few|.|TRBJ1-2
TGTGCCAGCAGTGCGTCCCAGGGCCTGGGCTATGGCTACACCTTC
CASSASQGLGYGYTF
>TRBV19|.|.|TRBJ2-3
TGTGCCAGTAGTATAGGCCTGCCAGATACGCAGTATTTT
CASSIGLPDTQYF
>TRBV6-5|.|.|TRBJ1-1
TGTGCCAGCAGCACGGGCACTATCGTTGCTGAAGCTTTCTTT
CASSTGTIVAEAFF
>TRBV7-8|.|.|TRBJ2-1
TGTGCCAGCAGCCCTATGCAGGTTTTACGGAATGAGCAGTTCTTC
CASSPMQVLRNEQFF
>TRBV2|few|.|TRBJ2-3
TGTGCCAGCAGCGGGCTCGGGTTCACAGATACGCAGTATTTT
CASSGLGFTDTQYF
>TRBV12-5|many|.|TRBJ1-5
TGTGCTAGTGGTTTCGGGGGAAATCAGCCCCAGCATTTT
CASGFGGNQPQHF
>TRBV7-9|.|.|TRBJ1-5
TGTGCCAGCAGCTTTAATAGCAATCAGCCCCAGCATTTT
CASSFNSNQPQHF
>TRBV7-6|.|.|TRBJ1-1
TGTGCCAGCAGCTTAGTTTCCCTGAACACTGAAGCTTTCTTT
CASSLVSLNTEAFF
>TRBV29-1|.|TRBD2|TRBJ2-4
TGCAGCGTTGAAGATCGGGGGGTCATTCAGTACTTC
CSVEDRGVIQYF
>TRBV5-5|.|TRBD1|TRBJ2-4
TGTGCCAGCAGACGGGGACAGTTACTAGCCAAAAACATTCAGTACTTC
CASRRGQLLAKNIQYF
>TRBV29-1|few|TRBD1|TRBJ1-5
TGCAGCGTCGTCGGACAGGTCGGTCAGCCCCAGCATTTT
CSVVGQVGQPQHF
>TRBV11-2|.|.|TRBJ2-7
TGTGCCAGCAGCGCAATAGGGAGGACGGAAGCCTACGAGCAGTACTTC
CASSAIGRTEAYEQYF
>TRBV5-1|once|TRBD2|TRBJ2-5
TGCGCCAGCAGCTTGGGAGGGACTAGGTTGAGGACCCAGTACTTC
CASSLGGTRLRTQYF
>TRBV11-3|.|.|TRBJ2-2
TGTGCCAGCAGCTTACACAGCGGGGAGCTGTTTTTT
CASSLHSGELFF
>TRBV7-2|few|TRBD2|TRBJ2-3
TGTGCCAGCACCCGGGGGACTAGCGGGGCGGGGGGCACAGATACGCAGTATTTT
CASTRGTSGAGGTDTQYF
>TRBV10-2|.|TRBD2|TRBJ2-1
TGCGCAGCTCAAGGGGCGGGGGGTCACAATGAGCAGTTCTTC
CAAQGAGGHNEQFF
>TRBV7-7|few|.|TRBJ2-2
TGTGCCAGCAGCCCCGAGTTAGACAGGCTTAACACCGGGGAGCTGTTTTTT
CASSPELDRLNTGELFF
>TRBV30|.|.|TRBJ2-7
TGTGCCTGGAGTGCTCAGGTCTCCTACGAGCAGTACTTC
CAWSAQVSYEQYF
>TRBV11-2|.|.|TRBJ2-1
TGTGCCAGCAGTCGGGAGCCTGAGCAGTTCTTC
CASSREPEQFF
>TRBV2|.|TRBD2|TRBJ2-1
TGTGCCAGCAGTGATAGGGGACTAGCGACCGCTCATGAGCAGTTCTTC
CASSDRGLATAHEQFF
>TRBV11-2|.|TRBD2|TRBJ2-3
TGTGCCAGCAGCCCCGGGACTAGCGACAATCTAGATACGCAGTATTTT
CASSPGTSDNLDTQYF
>TRBV5-6|.|.|TRBJ1-4
TGTGCCAGCAGCTTAAGGCAGGGAGAAGAAAAACTGTTTTTT
CASSLRQGEEKLFF
>TRBV25-1|.|.|TRBJ2-1
TGTGCCAGCAGTGAGCCTCCCATAGGGGCCACCTACAATGAGCAGTTCTTC
CASSEPPIGATYNEQFF
>TRBV5-1|.|.|TRBJ2-2
TGCGCCAGCAGCTTGCCCCATGGAGGGGGCAACACCGGGGAGCTGTTTTTT
CASSLPHGGGNTGELFF
>TRBV9|.|.|TRBJ2-1
TGTGCCAGCAGCGTAGTAGCGGTTAGCTCCTACAATGAGCAGTTCTTC
CASSVVAVSSYNEQFF
>TRBV10-3|.|TRBD2|TRBJ2-7
TGTGCCAGCCAGCGGGAGGGAACCTACGAGCAGTACTTC
CASQREGTYEQYF
>TRBV29-1|.|.|TRBJ2-7
TGCAGCGTGCTTAAACAGGGAAAAGACGAGCAGTACTTC
CSVLKQGKDEQYF
>TRBV6-1|.|.|TRBJ1-2
TGTGCCAGCAGTGAAAACCCCGACTATGGCTACACCTTC
CASSENPDYGYTF
>TRBV19|few|TRBD1|TRBJ1-5
TGTGCCAGTACCAGGGGGCGTGGGCCCAATCAGCCCCAGCATTTT
CASTRGRGPNQPQHF
>TRBV28|few|.|TRBJ2-7
TGTGCCAGCAGTTTATCGGGACGCGAGCAGTACTTC
CASSLSGREQYF
>TRBV7-9|.|.|TRBJ2-2
TGTGCCAGCAGCCCCCACGGGGGCAGCACCGGGGAGCTGTTTTTT
CASSPHGGSTGELFF
>TRBV6-1|.|TRBD2|TRBJ2-5
TGTGCCAGCCGTGATGGACTAGCATACCAAGAGACCCAGTACTTC
CASRDGLAYQETQYF
>TRBV6-5|.|.|TRBJ1-5
TGTGCCAGCAGAATAACCCGGGACTCCAATCAGCCCCAGCATTTT
CASRITRDSNQPQHF
>TRBV7-2|many|TRBD2|TRBJ2-7
TGTGCCAGCAGCTCTAGCGGGAGGTACGAGCAGTACTTC
CASSSSGRYEQYF
>TRBV27|.|.|TRBJ1-1
TGTGCCAGCAGTTTTTACCGTACAGGGAACACTGAAGCTTTCTTT
CASSFYRTGNTEAFF
>TRBV5-1|.|.|TRBJ2-3
TGCGCCAGCCAACTCGAGCCCCGTGGAGATACGCAGTATTTT
CASQLEPRGDTQYF
>TRBV9|.|TRBD2|TRBJ2-1
TGTGCCAGCAGCGTAGCGCTAGCGGGCTACAATGAGCAGTTCTTC
CASSVALAGYNEQFF
>TRBV18|.|.|TRBJ1-5
TGTGCCAGCTCACCATCGGTCTCGGGGGATCAGCCCCAGCATTTT
CASSPSVSGDQPQHF
>TRBV27|many|.|TRBJ1-2
TGTGCCAGCAGTCCCTCGTCTTGGGGGATTGGTGGCTACACCTTC
CASSPSSWGIGGYTF
>TRBV7-7|.|.|TRBJ2-7
TGTGCCAGCAGCCCACTGGGGGGGGCCCCAGACTTC
CASSPLGGAPDF
>TRBV28|.|.|TRBJ2-7
TGTGCCAGCAGCAGGTTCTACGAGCAGTACTTC
CASSRFYEQYF